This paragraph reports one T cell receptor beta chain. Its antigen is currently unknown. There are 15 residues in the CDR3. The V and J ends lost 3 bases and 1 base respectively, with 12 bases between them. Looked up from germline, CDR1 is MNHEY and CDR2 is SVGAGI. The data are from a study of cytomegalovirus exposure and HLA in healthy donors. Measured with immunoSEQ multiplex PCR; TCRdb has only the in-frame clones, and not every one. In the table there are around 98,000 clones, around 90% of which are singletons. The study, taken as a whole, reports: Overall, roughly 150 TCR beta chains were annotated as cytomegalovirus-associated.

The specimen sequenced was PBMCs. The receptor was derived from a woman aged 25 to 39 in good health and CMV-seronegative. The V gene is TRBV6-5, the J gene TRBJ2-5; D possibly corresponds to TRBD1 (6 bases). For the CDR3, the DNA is TGTGCCAGCAGTTATTCCGGGACAACCCAAGAGACCCAGTACTTC. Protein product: CASSYSGTTQETQYF.